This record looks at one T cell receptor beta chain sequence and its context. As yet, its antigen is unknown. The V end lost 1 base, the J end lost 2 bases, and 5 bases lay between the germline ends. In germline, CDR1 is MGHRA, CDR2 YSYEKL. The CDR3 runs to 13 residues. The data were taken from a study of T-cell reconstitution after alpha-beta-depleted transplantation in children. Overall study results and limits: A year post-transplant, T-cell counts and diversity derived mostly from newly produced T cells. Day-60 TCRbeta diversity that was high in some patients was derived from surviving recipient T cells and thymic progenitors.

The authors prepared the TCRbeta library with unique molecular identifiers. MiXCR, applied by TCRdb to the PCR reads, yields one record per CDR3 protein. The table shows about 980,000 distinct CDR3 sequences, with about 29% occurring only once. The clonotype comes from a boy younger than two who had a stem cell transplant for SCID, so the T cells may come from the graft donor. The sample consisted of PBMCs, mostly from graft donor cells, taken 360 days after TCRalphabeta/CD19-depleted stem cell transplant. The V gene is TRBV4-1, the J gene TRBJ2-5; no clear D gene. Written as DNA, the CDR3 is TGCGCCAGCAGCCAAGTTTATCAAGAGACCCAGTACTTC. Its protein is CASSQVYQETQYF.